Here is one T cell receptor (beta chain) with its context. What it recognizes is unknown. The method was immunoSEQ multiplex PCR; TCRdb's version includes in-frame clones alone and lacks a portion of them. The table has more than 100,000 clones, around 84% seen once. The CDR3 has 15 amino acids. Germline loops: CDR1 SNHLY, CDR2 FYNNEI. After removal of 1 base from V and 5 bases from J, the junction contained 7 bases not matched to a gene. The sample is drawn from a study of T cell clones after liver transplantation. Notes on the study in general: Compared with third party-reactive sequences, donor-reactive ones declined more, independent of withdrawal success.

The starting material was CD4+ T cells from blood, obtained around 4 years after liver transplant. The rearrangement uses TRBV2 and TRBJ2-7; the match to TRBD1 covers 8 bases. The clonotype originates from a human patient who received a liver transplant. The graft donor may have given rise to some T cells. DNA for the CDR3: TGTGCCAGCAGTGAAGAGGACAGGGTACGAGACGAGCAGTACTTC. This gives the protein CASSEEDRVRDEQYF.